This section outlines one T cell receptor (beta chain) sequence together with its context. Its antigen is currently unknown. These data originate in a study of beta chain features in type 1 diabetes. Study results and caveats: PCR could preferentially amplify shorter templates, alike in patients and controls. VDJ junctions from type 1 diabetes patients carried fewer insertions and larger deletions. Patients' naive, central memory and Treg TCRB repertoires seemed closer to one another than those of healthy donors. TCRB CDR3s were moderately but significantly shorter in Type 1 diabetes patients in all four CD4+ subsets.

Isolated RNA was reverse transcribed in full, so expressed TCRB transcripts were sequenced. Sequenced by immunoSEQ multiplex PCR; TCRdb stores in-frame clones only, minus some. The sample shows approximately 50,000 clones, roughly 63% of them seen only once. Purity exceeding 95% was reached by all sorted populations. This CDR3 comprises 17 residues. The germline CDR1 and CDR2 sequences are MDHEN and SYDVKM. V lost 6 bases and J lost 0, with 21 bases in between. The material sequenced was stem cell memory CD4+ T cells from blood. The TCR was taken from a woman between 25 and 40 years old with type 1 diabetes. This chain links TRBV28 with TRBJ2-7, with D maybe TRBD1 (6 bases). CDR3 in amino acids: CASSLGGQGHVSYEQYF. DNA for the CDR3: TGTGCCAGCAGCCTAGGGGGTCAGGGGCATGTCTCCTACGAGCAGTACTTC.